The 20 T cell receptor beta chains below come from one sample, sequenced in a study of post-analysis software for immune sequencing data (dated by TCRdb to the mid-2010s). Preparation of the library involved PCR. The sequencing machine was an Illumina HiSeq 2500. Unique molecular identifiers were incorporated into TCR beta cDNA libraries to reduce PCR and sequencing biases. TCRdb applied fastp at Q25 and MiXCR to the public reads, then kept only in-frame beta chains. Rows matching on CDR3 protein sequence are summarized as one entry with the most common DNA and genes. This sample has approximately 690,000 distinct CDR3 sequences in its table, and approximately 60% of those were observed once. The ten largest clones capture about 11% of the sample. Results and caveats for the whole study, not just this receptor: Roughly 5 TRBV segments, including TRBV5-6, TRBV5-1 and TRBV20-1, were significantly more frequent in patients than controls.

Antigen specificity for these receptors is unknown. The sequencing input was blood. The receptors originated from a girl aged 2 to 9 with multiple sclerosis.

This clonotype was found a few times. The J gene is TRBJ2-3, the V gene TRBV5-1, with 8 bases aligning to TRBD2. This CDR3 has 16 amino acids. V lost 0 bases and J lost 3; bases outside the gene matches: 6. Germline V gene data show CDR1 as SGHRS and CDR2 as YFSETQ. CDR3 loop: CASSLAAGASTDTQYF. The CDR3 DNA is TGCGCCAGCAGCTTGGCAGCGGGAGCTTCGACAGATACGCAGTATTTT.

The rearrangement links TRBV10-2 to TRBJ2-7; a possible D gene is TRBD2 (6 bases). Trimming removed 3 bases from V and 7 bases from J, with 16 bases in between. This CDR3 spans 14 amino acids. Germline V gene lookup returns CDR1 WSHSY and CDR2 SAAADI. This chain's CDR3 is CASSDPWEEWEQYF. The CDR3, as DNA: TGCGCCAGCAGTGACCCCTGGGAGGAGTGGGAGCAGTACTTC.

The chain employs TRBV27 and TRBJ2-7; possible D gene TRBD2, 6 bases. Trimming cost V 8 bases and J 2 bases, with 10 bases left between them. CDR1 MNHEY and CDR2 SMNVEV come from the germline V gene (reference sequence). CDR3 length: 12 amino acids. The CDR3, as DNA: TGTGCCAGCGAAGGAGGGGCCTACGAGCAGTACTTC. It codes for CASEGGAYEQYF.

In its sample, this clonotype was seen many times. A junction end diverges from the germline sequence, so it may reflect a read error. V usage is TRBV5-1 and J usage is TRBJ2-7; 11 positions agree with TRBD1. This CDR3 is built from 14 residues. Looked up from germline, CDR1 is SGHRS and CDR2 is YFSETQ. In DNA, the CDR3 is TGTGCCAGCAGTTTGGGACAGGGGGGGTACGAGCAGTACTTC. Protein product: CASSLGQGGYEQYF.

This clonotype appeared a few times. The V and J genes are TRBV7-3 and TRBJ1-1; D is unclear. CDR3 length equals 13 residues. Germline loops: CDR1 SGHTA, CDR2 FQGTGA. V was cut by 0 bases and J by 1 base, with 3 bases left in between. The CDR3 nucleotides read TGTGCCAGCAGCTTAACCTCGAACACTGAAGCTTTCTTT. It encodes CASSLTSNTEAFF.

The chain links TRBV5-1 to TRBJ2-1; 11 bases are shared with TRBD2. The CDR3 has 15 amino acids. The germline CDR1 and CDR2 sequences are SGHRS and YFSETQ. V gave up 1 base and J gave up 9 bases; unmatched junction bases: 6. CDR3 nucleotides: TGCGCCAGCAGCTTGTTAGCGGGGGGGGCTGGTGAGCAGTTCTTC. It yields the protein CASSLLAGGAGEQFF.

V gene TRBV11-2 combines with J gene TRBJ2-7, with D perhaps assigned TRBD1 or TRBD2 (5 bases each). The DNA end lines up better with TRBJ2-5; the J call may be wrong. In germline, CDR1 is SGHAT, CDR2 FQNNGV. The CDR3 is made up of 15 amino acids. The CDR3 DNA sequence: TGTGCCAACAGAGGGACCTTAACCAAACAAGAGACCCAGTACTTC. This gives the protein CANRGTLTKQETQYF.

This rearrangement joins TRBV7-2 to TRBJ2-7, with D hard to call. Trimming shortened V by 2 bases and J by 2 bases, and 10 bases separated the two germline ends. The germline V gene encodes CDR1 SGHTA and CDR2 FQGNSA. The CDR3 runs 14 residues. The CDR3 bases are TGTGCCAGCAGCTTAAGTCTGATTACCTACGAGCAGTACTTC. This sequence encodes CASSLSLITYEQYF.

This clonotype was seen a few times. The chain recombines TRBV29-1 with TRBJ2-1, with 11 bases fitting TRBD2. Germline CDR1 reads SQVTM; CDR2 reads ANQGSEA. The V gene end was trimmed by 7 bases and the J gene end by 4 bases; junction bases not matched to a gene: 3. There are 13 residues in the CDR3. The CDR3 DNA follows: TGCAGCGCCGGGACTAGCGGATACAATGAGCAGTTCTTC. It specifies CSAGTSGYNEQFF.

This rearrangement joins TRBV25-1 to TRBJ2-1, with D tentatively TRBD1 (6 bases). V was shortened by 7 bases and J by 0 bases, with 13 bases between the two germline ends. The germline V gene has CDR1 MGHDK and CDR2 SYGVNS. There are 15 residues in the CDR3. Here the CDR3 reads CASTRGQSSYNEQFF. Written as DNA, the CDR3 is TGTGCCAGCACACGGGGACAAAGCTCCTACAATGAGCAGTTCTTC.

This clonotype was seen a few times. This chain uses TRBV10-3 with TRBJ2-1; 12 bases are a match to TRBD2. CDR1 ENHRY and CDR2 SYGVKD come from the germline V gene. V was clipped by 6 bases and J by 4 bases; unmatched bases: 4. The CDR3 contains 15 residues. The CDR3 reads CAIRSLAGGYNEQFF. DNA for the CDR3: TGTGCCATCAGATCCCTAGCGGGGGGGTACAATGAGCAGTTCTTC.

The chain recombines TRBV4-1 with TRBJ1-1, with a possible D match to TRBD1 (6 bases). Trimming pared 0 bases from V and 0 bases from J, leaving 14 bases between. This CDR3 is 17 amino acids long. Germline lookup yields CDR1 MGHRA and CDR2 YSYEKL. The CDR3 loop is CASSQDRQASMNTEAFF. In DNA form, the CDR3 reads TGCGCCAGCAGCCAAGACAGACAGGCTTCTATGAACACTGAAGCTTTCTTT.

This sequence joins TRBV7-9 and TRBJ1-4, with TRBD1 matching 7 bases. V dropped 5 bases and J dropped 3; count of bases not matched to a gene: 0. Per germline, CDR1 SEHNR and CDR2 FQNEAQ (reference sequence). The CDR3 is 13 residues long. CDR3 residues: CASSGTANEKLFF. DNA of the CDR3: TGTGCCAGCAGCGGGACAGCTAATGAAAAACTGTTTTTT.

This clonotype has more than one count but fewer than ten. This rearrangement joins TRBV13 to TRBJ2-7; no definite D call. CDR1 is PRHDT, CDR2 FYEKMQ, per germline (reference sequence). V lost 11 bases to trimming and J lost 0 bases, with 8 bases between them. The CDR3 is made up of 11 amino acids. The CDR3 here is CAGKSSYEQYF. For the CDR3, the DNA is TGTGCCGGAAAAAGCTCCTACGAGCAGTACTTC.

The V and J genes are TRBV7-3 and TRBJ1-1, with 9 bases fitting TRBD1. This CDR3 is 16 amino acids long. Trimming cost V 5 bases and J 1 base; bases outside gene matches: 8. Per the germline V gene, CDR1 is SGHTA and CDR2 is FQGTGA. In DNA, the CDR3 is TGTGCCAGCAGCCTAAGGGGACAGGGTGGGAACACTGAAGCTTTCTTT. This translates into CASSLRGQGGNTEAFF.

The chain uses TRBV28 and TRBJ1-1; TRBD1 is a possible D gene (6 bases). The germline gives CDR1 MDHEN, CDR2 SYDVKM. The CDR3 has 15 amino acids. The germline V and J ends were trimmed by 4 bases and 1 base, with 13 bases remaining between them. The CDR3 DNA sequence: TGTGCCAGCAGTTATCCAGGGGCGCAGAACACTGAAGCTTTCTTT. Its translation: CASSYPGAQNTEAFF. The full variable domain, its missing parts supplied by reference TRBV28 and TRBJ1-1, is DVKVTQSSRYLVKRTGEKVFLECVQDMDHENMFWYRQDPGLGLRLIYFSYDVKMKEKGDIPEGYSVSREKKERFSLILESASTNQTSMYLCASSYPGAQNTEAFFGQGTRLTVV.

The chain is built from TRBV5-1 and TRBJ2-7, with 11 bases matching TRBD2. The assigned J gene may be wrong: the sequence end matches TRBJ2-5 better. In germline, CDR1 is SGHRS, CDR2 YFSETQ. The CDR3 extends over 18 amino acids. Written as DNA, the CDR3 is TGCGCCAGCAGCTTCCCAGTACTAGCGGGAGAAGTTCAAGAGACCCAGTACTTC. Translating it yields CASSFPVLAGEVQETQYF.

The chain recombines TRBV7-9 with TRBJ2-5; perhaps TRBD1 as D (5 bases). Germline loops: CDR1 SEHNR, CDR2 FQNEAQ (reference sequence). There are 14 residues in the CDR3. Trimming left V 4 bases short and J 0 bases short, with 9 bases between. The CDR3 region is CASSSTVYQETQYF. CDR3 DNA: TGTGCCAGCAGCTCGACAGTGTACCAAGAGACCCAGTACTTC. Full variable domain (missing parts from reference TRBV7-9 and TRBJ2-5): DTGVSQNPRHKITKRGQNVTFRCDPISEHNRLYWYRQTLGQGPEFLTYFQNEAQLEKSRLLSDRFSAERPKGSFSTLEIQRTEQGDSAMYLCASSSTVYQETQYFGPGTRLLVL.

This clonotype was counted a single time. The chain has TRBV18 and TRBJ2-4; D possibly corresponds to TRBD1 (6 bases). The end of the DNA fits TRBJ2-7 better, so the J call may be wrong. Germline V lookup: CDR1 KGHSH, CDR2 LQKENI. This CDR3 region has 15 residues. CDR3 coding DNA: TGTGCCAGCTCACCAAGGGGGTCGGCGGGCAACGAGCAGTACTTC. This encodes CASSPRGSAGNEQYF.

The V call is TRBV6-2 or TRBV6-3, the J call TRBJ1-1; D gene unclear. CDR1 and CDR2 from the germline V gene are MNHEY and SVGEGT. This CDR3 has 14 amino acids. Trimming took 0 bases from V and 1 from J, leaving 6 bases between them. In DNA, the CDR3 is TGTGCCAGCAGTTACTCCCGTTGGAACACTGAAGCTTTCTTT. Its protein product is CASSYSRWNTEAFF.